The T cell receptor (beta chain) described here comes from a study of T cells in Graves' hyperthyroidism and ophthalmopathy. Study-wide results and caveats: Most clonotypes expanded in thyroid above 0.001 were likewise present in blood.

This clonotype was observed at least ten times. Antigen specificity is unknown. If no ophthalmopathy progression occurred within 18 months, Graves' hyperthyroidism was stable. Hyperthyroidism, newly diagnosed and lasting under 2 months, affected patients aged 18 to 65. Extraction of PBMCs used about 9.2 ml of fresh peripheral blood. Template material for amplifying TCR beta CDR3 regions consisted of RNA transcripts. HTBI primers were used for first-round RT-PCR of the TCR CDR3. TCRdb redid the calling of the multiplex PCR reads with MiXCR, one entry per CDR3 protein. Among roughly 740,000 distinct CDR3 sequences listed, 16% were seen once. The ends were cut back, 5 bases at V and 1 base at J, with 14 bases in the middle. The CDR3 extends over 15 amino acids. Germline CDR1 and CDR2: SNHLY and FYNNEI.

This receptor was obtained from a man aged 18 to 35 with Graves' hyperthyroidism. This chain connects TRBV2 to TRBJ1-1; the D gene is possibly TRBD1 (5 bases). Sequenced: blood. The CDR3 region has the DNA TGTGCCAGCAGTCGCTCCGGGACGGGGAACACTGAAGCTTTCTTT. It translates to CASSRSGTGNTEAFF.